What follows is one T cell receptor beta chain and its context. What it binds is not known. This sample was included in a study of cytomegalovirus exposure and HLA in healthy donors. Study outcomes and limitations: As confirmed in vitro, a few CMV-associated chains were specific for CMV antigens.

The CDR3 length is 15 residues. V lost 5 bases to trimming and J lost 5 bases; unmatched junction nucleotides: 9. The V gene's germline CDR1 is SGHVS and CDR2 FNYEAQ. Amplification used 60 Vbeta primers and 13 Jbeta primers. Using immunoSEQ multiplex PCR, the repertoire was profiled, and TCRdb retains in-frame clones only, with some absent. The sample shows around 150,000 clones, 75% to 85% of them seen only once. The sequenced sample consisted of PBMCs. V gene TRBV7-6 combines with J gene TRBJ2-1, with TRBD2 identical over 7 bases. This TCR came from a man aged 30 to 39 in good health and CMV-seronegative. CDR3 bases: TGTGCCAGCAGCACGCCCGGGACTACAAACAATGAGCAGTTCTTC. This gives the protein CASSTPGTTNNEQFF.